A selection of T cell receptor beta chains follows, all from one sample in a study of early T cells in non-severe SARS-CoV-2 infection. TCRdb reprocessed the 5' RACE reads via MiXCR and lists one record per CDR3 protein. The sample yields 65,000 to 75,000 distinct CDR3 sequences, approximately 13% seen once. Sequencing was performed on whole blood. The receptors originated from an adult who was a healthcare worker with PCR-confirmed SARS-CoV-2 infection or an uninfected control (not recorded which). The CDR3 runs from the conserved cysteine through the conserved F or W. Each record gives: V gene, D gene, clone size, J gene, CDR3 DNA, CDR3 protein. D genes are given only for firm matches. Size is stated for part of the rows, as once, few or many counts, or as a class when the clone is expanded.

TRBV5-4	-	few	TRBJ2-3	TGTGCCAGTGGGCTCAGGGTTGCAGATACGCAGTATTTT	CASGLRVADTQYF
TRBV5-1	TRBD2	-	TRBJ2-3	TGCGCCAGCAGCCGCCCACTTCGGGAGCGGGGGCACACAGATACGCAGTATTTT	CASSRPLRERGHTDTQYF
TRBV2	-	-	TRBJ2-7	TGTGCCAGCAGTCCCCTTGGCGGGGATTACGAGCAGTACTTC	CASSPLGGDYEQYF
TRBV29-1	-	few	TRBJ2-2	TGCAGCGTCCTGTACACCGGGGAGCTGTTTTTT	CSVLYTGELFF
TRBV2	-	-	TRBJ2-3	TGTGCCAGCAGGGCAGAGGGAGATACGCAGTATTTT	CASRAEGDTQYF
TRBV5-1	-	many	TRBJ2-1	TGCGCCAGCAGCTTGGTTGGGGGCAACAATGAGCAGTTCTTC	CASSLVGGNNEQFF
TRBV6-5	-	many	TRBJ2-4	TGTGCCAGCAGTTACTCGATACAAGGCAAAAACATTCAGTACTTC	CASSYSIQGKNIQYF
TRBV7-2	TRBD2	many	TRBJ2-5	TGTGCCAGCAGCTGGACTAGCGGCGAGACCCAGTACTTC	CASSWTSGETQYF
TRBV29-1	-	-	TRBJ1-4	TGCAGCGTGAGGGACCAAGAAAAACTGTTTTTT	CSVRDQEKLFF
TRBV2	-	many	TRBJ1-2	TGTGCCAGCAGTGCGCAGGGGTCGTTTGATGGCTACACCTTC	CASSAQGSFDGYTF
TRBV12-3/TRBV12-4	-	many	TRBJ1-3	TGTGCCAGCAGTAGACTTCCCTCTGGAAACACCATATATTTT	CASSRLPSGNTIYF
TRBV7-9	-	few	TRBJ2-7	TGTGCCAGCAGCCCGCGGTCGACGATCGCCTACGAGCAGTACTTC	CASSPRSTIAYEQYF
TRBV5-4	TRBD2	-	TRBJ2-5	TGTGCCAGCACCCACAGCGGGGCAGGCCAAGAGACCCAGTACTTC	CASTHSGAGQETQYF
TRBV27	-	-	TRBJ2-7	TGTGCAACTCGGGACACTAACTACGAGCAGTACTTC	CATRDTNYEQYF
TRBV9	TRBD1	few	TRBJ2-4	TGTGCCAGCAGTGCCGGGACAGGGGCCAAAAACATTCAGTACTTC	CASSAGTGAKNIQYF
TRBV2	-	few	TRBJ2-7	TGTGCCAGCAGGGGGGACTCCCACGAGCAGTACTTC	CASRGDSHEQYF
TRBV11-2	-	-	TRBJ2-1	TGTGCCAGCAGCCCTCTTAGCTCCTACAATGAGCAGTTCTTC	CASSPLSSYNEQFF
TRBV5-1	TRBD1	-	TRBJ2-7	TGCGCCAGCAGCTTGGACAGGGGATTCTACGAGCAGTACTTC	CASSLDRGFYEQYF
TRBV11-1	TRBD2	-	TRBJ2-5	TGTGCCAGCAGCTACAGGAGGACTAGCCTCGTAGAGACCCAGTACTTC	CASSYRRTSLVETQYF
TRBV3-1	TRBD1	many	TRBJ1-4	TGTGCCAGCAGCCTTCGGACAGGAGGTGAAAAACTGTTTTTT	CASSLRTGGEKLFF
TRBV7-2	-	-	TRBJ2-3	TGTGCCAGCAGCTTAGACGTGGGTCACGATACGCAGTATTTT	CASSLDVGHDTQYF
TRBV7-3	TRBD1	many	TRBJ2-3	TGTGCCAGCAGCTTAACCGGGTCAGGGGGAAACACAGATACGCAGTATTTT	CASSLTGSGGNTDTQYF
TRBV27	TRBD1	many	TRBJ2-5	TGTGCCAGCAGACCCTCCGGGACAGGGGGCCACGAGACCCAGTACTTC	CASRPSGTGGHETQYF